Described below is a single TCR beta chain sequence and its context. Antigen specificity is unknown. TCRdb keeps only in-frame clones here, not all; method: immunoSEQ multiplex PCR. The table has approximately 28,000 clones, 84% seen once; the top ten hold 15% to 20%. This entry is derived from a study of OX40 agonist ivuxolimab in advanced cancers. About the study: Patients got intravenous ivuxolimab at 0.01 to 10 mg/kg every 2 weeks.

General study findings and limits: Determination of antigen specificity was not performed for the expanded peripheral T cells. At 0.1 to 3.0 mg/kg, CD4+ and CD8+ blood T cells expanded clonally by week 6.

This clonotype originated in an adult with an advanced solid tumor such as melanoma, head and neck, liver or kidney cancer. The sample consisted of CD4+ or CD8+ T cells sorted from blood, taken in a trial of the OX40 agonist ivuxolimab.

The CDR3 spells CASSKALLDTRSSYEQYF. The CDR3 DNA follows: TGTGCCAGCAGCAAAGCGCTTTTGGACACCCGGAGCTCCTACGAGCAGTACTTC. The rearrangement joins TRBV21-1 to TRBJ2-7; the table calls TRBD1, which could not be checked here. TRBV21-1 is described as a pseudogene. The CDR3 covers 18 residues.